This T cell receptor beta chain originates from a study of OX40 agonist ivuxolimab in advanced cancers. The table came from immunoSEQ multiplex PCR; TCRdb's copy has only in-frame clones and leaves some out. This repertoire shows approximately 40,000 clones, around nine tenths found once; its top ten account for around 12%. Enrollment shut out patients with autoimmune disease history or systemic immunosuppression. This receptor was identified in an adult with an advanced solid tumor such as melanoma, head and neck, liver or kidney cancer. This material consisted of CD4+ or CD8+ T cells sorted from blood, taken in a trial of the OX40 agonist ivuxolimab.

The CDR3 DNA reads TGTGCCAGTTCAGGGTTGGGCTACGAGCAGTACTTC. Translating it yields CASSGLGYEQYF. The V call is TRBV7-9, the J call TRBJ2-7; TRBD1 might be the D (5 bases). V lost 9 bases, J lost 3 bases, and 12 bases lay in between. This CDR3 is built from 12 residues. CDR1 and CDR2 from the germline V gene are SEHNR and FQNEAQ (reference sequence).